The clone carrying this TCR beta chain was seen only once. The germline gives CDR1 SGHRS, CDR2 YFSETQ. The V end lost 5 bases, the J end lost 5 bases, and 13 bases lay between the germline ends. There are 14 residues in the CDR3. This sample is part of a study of T cell changes during pregnancy in multiple sclerosis. Repertoires were generated with immunoSEQ multiplex PCR, while TCRdb's copy carries only in-frame clones and drops some. The data show 78,000 or so clones, about 91% seen once. This chain joins TRBV5-1 and TRBJ1-4; no clear D gene. The receptor was derived from a female donor with multiple sclerosis, enrolled in a pregnancy study. Sequencing used peripheral blood, obtained before pregnancy. The CDR3 DNA reads as TGCGCCAGCAGTCCGGGAAACGGCAATGAAAAACTGTTTTTT. It yields the protein CASSPGNGNEKLFF. The variable domain in full, with the rest retrieved from reference TRBV5-1 and TRBJ1-4, is KAGVTQTPRYLIKTRGQQVTLSCSPISGHRSVSWYQQTPGQGLQFLFEYFSETQRNKGNFPGRFSGRQFSNSRSEMNVSTLELGDSALYLCASSPGNGNEKLFFGSGTQLSVL.